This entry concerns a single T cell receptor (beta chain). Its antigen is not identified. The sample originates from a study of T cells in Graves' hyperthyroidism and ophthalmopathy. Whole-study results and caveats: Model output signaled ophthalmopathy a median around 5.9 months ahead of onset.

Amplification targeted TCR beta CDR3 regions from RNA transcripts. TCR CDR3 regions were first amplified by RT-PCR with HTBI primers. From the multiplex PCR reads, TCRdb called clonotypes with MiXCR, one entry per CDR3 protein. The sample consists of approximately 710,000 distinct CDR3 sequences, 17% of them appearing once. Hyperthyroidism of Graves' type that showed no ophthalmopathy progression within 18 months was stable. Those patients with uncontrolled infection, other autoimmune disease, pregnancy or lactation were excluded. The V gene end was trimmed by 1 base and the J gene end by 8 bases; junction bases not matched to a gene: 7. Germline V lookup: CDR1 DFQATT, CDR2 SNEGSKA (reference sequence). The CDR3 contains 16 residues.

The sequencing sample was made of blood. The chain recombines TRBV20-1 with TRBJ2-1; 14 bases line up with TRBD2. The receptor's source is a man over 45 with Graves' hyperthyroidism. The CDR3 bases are TGCAGTGCTAGAGGGGCCGGGACTAGCGGGAGCGATGAGCAGTTCTTC. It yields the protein CSARGAGTSGSDEQFF.